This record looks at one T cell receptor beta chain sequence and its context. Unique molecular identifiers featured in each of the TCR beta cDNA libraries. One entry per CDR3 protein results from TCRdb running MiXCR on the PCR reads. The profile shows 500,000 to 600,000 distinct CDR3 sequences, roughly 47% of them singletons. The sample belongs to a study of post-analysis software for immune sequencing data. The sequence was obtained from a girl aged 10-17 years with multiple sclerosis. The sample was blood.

CDR3 DNA sequence: TGTGCCAGTACCAGGGACAGGGTGGACTATGGCTACACCTTC. This sequence encodes CASTRDRVDYGYTF. The chain has TRBV19 and TRBJ1-2; 9 nucleotides match TRBD1. CDR1 is LNHDA, CDR2 SQIVND, per germline (reference sequence). V was pared by 7 bases and J by 3 bases, with 6 bases of the junction left unmatched. The CDR3 totals 14 residues.